This T cell receptor (beta chain) was observed in a study of CD8+CD57+ T cells in acquired aplastic anemia. Study background: Sorted CD4+ plus CD8+ cells gave DNA averaging roughly 2.9 ug.

Profiling that covered TCR beta VDJ and CDR3 relied on genomic DNA as its template. Via MiXCR, TCRdb re-called the reads, giving one row per CDR3 protein. The data hold hundreds of thousands of distinct CDR3 sequences, with 25% to 40% observed a single time. Patients included in sequencing had previously demonstrated CD8+CD57+ cell expansion by flow cytometry. There was no therapy given to any patient before the blood sampling took place. Of note for this clonotype: Antigen specificity is unknown.

The CDR3 has 14 amino acids. The germline gives CDR1 ENHRY, CDR2 SYGVKD. V lost 10 bases, J lost 7 bases, and 10 bases stayed unmatched. Study findings and constraints: Patients shared around 31 CD8+ CDR3 sequences with controls.

This receptor was obtained from a human donor with aplastic anemia. V gene TRBV10-3 combines with J gene TRBJ2-2, with 9 bases lining up with TRBD1. The sample comprised sorted CD4+, CD8+, or CD8+CD57+ T cells (not recorded which) from PBMCs. The CDR3 spells CASRTGVNDGELFF. DNA of the CDR3: TGTGCCAGCAGGACAGGGGTAAATGACGGGGAGCTGTTTTTT.